This T cell receptor (beta chain) was recorded in a study of draining lymph node invasion in breast cancer (TCRdb year 2020). Study-wide context: A separate targeted assay used bulk TCR-beta CDR3 sequencing to compare sorted memory regulatory T cells with memory conventional CD4 T cells across breast cancer tissues. From every patient, the primary tumor plus matched non-invaded and tumor-invaded tumor-draining lymph nodes were collected, and both Treg and Tconv subsets were profiled. The separate targeted TCR sequencing included lymph nodes from five patients, and primary tumors were also sequenced for most of those five patients.

The method was bulk RNA-seq. TCRdb lists the instrument as Illumina HiSeq 2500. Per the original workflow: In the separate targeted TCR-seq dataset, CDR3 sequences were extracted from raw reads and quantified using MiXCR version 2.1.5 with default parameters. Each TCR-beta clone in the separate targeted TCR-seq dataset was defined by the V gene, J gene and CDR3 sequence taken together. In the separate targeted TCR-seq dataset, clones with fewer than three counts were removed, then only the 90% most strongly expressed clones per sample were retained. The separate targeted TCR-seq dataset calculated Treg-Tconv overlap for each tissue as the number of shared clones divided by the total number of Treg clones, multiplied by 100. TCRdb's own reprocessing of the public reads used fastp at Q25 and MiXCR and kept productive beta chains. Each record represents a unique CDR3 protein, reported with the most common genes and DNA among its rows. The V and J calls shown here were made by TCRdb, not taken from the authors' results. This sample has about 320 distinct CDR3 sequences in its table, and more than 20% of those were observed once. The top ten clones comprise over 20% of the sample.

Details on this clonotype: Which antigen it targets is not known. No much larger clone exists at a distance of one base, and base qualities are not known.

The CDR3 runs 15 amino acids, cysteine and phenylalanine included. CDR3 DNA is the only sequence kept; it has 45 bases, read in frame from the first base. V is pared back by 1 base and J by 0 bases, with 7 bases lying between the germline termini. From a lookup of the germline V gene, CDR1 and CDR2 are MNHNS and SASEGT. Memory regulatory T cells were sorted as CD4+ CD45RA- CD25high cells. T cells were pre-enriched with a Miltenyi Pan T Cell isolation kit before staining and sorting. Immunohistochemistry for estrogen receptor, progesterone receptor, HER2 and Ki-67 was used to characterize primary tumors. Within a few hours after surgery, fresh surgical tissue was processed by cutting the tissue into small fragments. Tissue fragments were enzymatically digested with Liberase TL plus DNase for 15 to 25 minutes and filtered through a 40-micrometer strainer. After DAPI live/dead staining, cells were sorted on a BD FACS Aria II at about 97-99% purity. Sorted cells were lysed in TCL buffer and RNA was purified with a Norgen Single Cell RNA purification kit including DNase treatment.

Findings and caveats that apply to the study as a whole: Whether Treg conversion occurred in a given organ or whether converted Tregs recirculated between nodes and tumor could not be resolved from the data. According to the targeted TCR-seq data, Tregs appeared to be more clonally expanded than Tconvs in every tissue, and both subsets had lower diversity in tumor than in lymph nodes. TCRs shared between the Treg and Tconv subsets were regarded as suggesting, but not proving, a common clonal origin. Within each tissue, roughly 13-25% of Treg TCRs were also found among Tconvs, a result interpreted as suggesting peripheral Treg induction. The tumor top-100 clone tracking analysis could be carried out in only a couple of patients. Detection of some of the top 100 tumor clones in both invaded and non-invaded nodes suggests recirculation between tumor and draining nodes.

The rearranged segments are TRBV6-1 and TRBJ1-3; no confident D gene assignment can be made. The sequence came from a female donor with luminal breast cancer. Sequencing was performed on sorted memory Tregs from the tumor. This sample's cell subset or site label indicates: CD45RA-negative sorted CD4+ T cells (memory Tconv or effector/memory Treg). CDR3 sequence: CASSEDRYSGNTIYF. The DNA sequence reads TGTGCCAGCAGTGAAGACAGATACTCTGGAAACACCATATATTTT.